The 9 T cell receptor beta chains in this list originate from one sample, sequenced in a study of blood T cell repertoires in COVID-19. TCRdb's table, derived via immunoSEQ multiplex PCR, lists solely in-frame clones and lacks some. The top ten clones hold around 7% of a sample with approximately 360,000 clones, roughly 90% of them seen once. The sequenced material came from peripheral blood. These receptors were obtained from a man aged 18 to 29 with active or convalescent COVID-19.

This clone has only one observation. This chain links TRBV14 with TRBJ1-1, with D unresolved. V lost 0 bases, J lost 2 bases, and 13 bases lay in between. This CDR3 region has 16 residues. CDR1 and CDR2 from the germline V gene are SGHDN and FVKESK. This CDR3 reads CASSQERGWTNTEAFF. CDR3 DNA sequence: TGTGCCAGCAGCCAAGAAAGAGGATGGACTAACACTGAAGCTTTCTTT.

The chain employs TRBV6-1 and TRBJ1-1; D is unclear. This CDR3 is built from 14 residues. The V and J ends lost 0 bases and 11 bases respectively, with 16 bases between them. Germline loops: CDR1 MNHNS, CDR2 SASEGT. The CDR3, as DNA: TGTGCCAGCAGTGAAGCGCTCCCGACCCTGGAGGCTTTCTTT. Residues: CASSEALPTLEAFF.

The chain links TRBV28 to TRBJ2-3; 7 positions match TRBD2. V was pared by 11 bases and J by 7 bases, with 15 bases of the junction left unmatched. Germline CDR1 and CDR2: MDHEN and SYDVKM. The CDR3 has 14 amino acids. The CDR3 is CAGSQAGRGNTQYF. The CDR3 DNA is TGTGCCGGATCCCAAGCGGGGAGGGGAAATACGCAGTATTTT.

About this clone itself: The germline gene is not matched at one end of the junction; a read error may be the cause. The chain combines TRBV7-9 with TRBJ2-6; 7 bases map to TRBD1. Germline loops: CDR1 SEHNR, CDR2 FQNEAQ (reference sequence). CDR3 size: 18 residues. CDR3 sequence: CASSPVTGKASGANVLTF. In DNA, the CDR3 is TGTGCCAGCAGCCCGGTGACAGGGAAGGCATCTGGGGCCAACGTGCTGACTTTC. The variable domain in full, completed from reference TRBV7-9 and TRBJ2-6, reads DTGVSQNPRHKITKRGQNVTFRCDPISEHNRLYWYRQTLGQGPEFLTYFQNEAQLEKSRLLSDRFSAERPKGSFSTLEIQRTEQGDSAMYLCASSPVTGKASGANVLTFGAGSRLTVL.

The chain carries TRBV5-1 and TRBJ1-5, with D uncertain. Trimming stripped 0 bases from V and 7 bases from J, with 11 bases between. Germline V gives CDR1 SGHRS, CDR2 YFSETQ. The CDR3 covers 14 residues. CDR3 sequence: CASSLGAGGQPQHF. The CDR3 region has the DNA TGCGCCAGCAGCTTGGGGGCGGGCGGCCAGCCCCAGCATTTT. Using reference TRBV5-1 and TRBJ1-5 for the parts outside the CDR3, the full variable domain is KAGVTQTPRYLIKTRGQQVTLSCSPISGHRSVSWYQQTPGQGLQFLFEYFSETQRNKGNFPGRFSGRQFSNSRSEMNVSTLELGDSALYLCASSLGAGGQPQHFGDGTRLSIL.

This clone occurred once. The chain recombines TRBV19 with TRBJ1-2; TRBD1 aligns across 9 bases. This CDR3 has 17 residues. The germline gives CDR1 LNHDA, CDR2 SQIVND (reference sequence). J was trimmed by 8 bases and V by 4 bases; bases with no gene match: 17. This CDR3 is CASSNRQGVTIYGGYTF. The CDR3 coding sequence is TGTGCCAGTAGTAACAGACAGGGGGTTACTATCTATGGAGGCTACACCTTC.

The chain has TRBV19 and TRBJ2-2; 7 bases match TRBD1. J lost 2 bases, V lost 6 bases, and 9 bases had no gene match. CDR3 length: 16 residues. CDR1 and CDR2 from the germline V gene are LNHDA and SQIVND (reference sequence). DNA of the CDR3: TGTGCCAGTAGCCTCATGGGGACAGCAAACACCGGGGAGCTGTTTTTT. This translates into CASSLMGTANTGELFF. Drawing the rest from reference TRBV19 and TRBJ2-2, the complete variable domain is DGGITQSPKYLFRKEGQNVTLSCEQNLNHDAMYWYRQDPGQGLRLIYYSQIVNDFQKGDIAEGYSVSREKKESFPLTVTSAQKNPTAFYLCASSLMGTANTGELFFGEGSRLTVL.

The chain carries TRBV4-3 and TRBJ1-2, with a tentative D call TRBD1 (5 bases). This CDR3 contains 15 residues. Deletions cut 0 bases from V and 3 bases from J, with 11 bases between. Germline lookup yields CDR1 LGHNA and CDR2 YSLEER. The CDR3 nucleotides read TGCGCCAGCAGCCAAGAGCCCCAGGGTCACTATGGCTACACCTTC. It translates to CASSQEPQGHYGYTF.

The rearrangement uses TRBV6-5 and TRBJ2-7; a weak D match, TRBD1 (5 bases). The CDR3 runs 13 residues. V was trimmed by 2 bases and J by 7 bases, leaving 12 bases between them. Germline CDR1 and CDR2: MNHEY and SVGAGI. The CDR3 bases are TGTGCCAGCAGTTACGGCAGGGTCGGGGAGCAGTACTTC. It specifies CASSYGRVGEQYF.